A single sample is the source of the 11 T cell receptor beta chains below, sequenced in a study of identical twins (dated by TCRdb to 2015 to 2016). Receptor amplification or capture employed 5' RACE. The instrument was an Illumina HiSeq 2000. The raw public data were reprocessed by TCRdb itself: fastp quality trimming at Q25, MiXCR clonotype calling, in-frame beta chains only. Entries that share a CDR3 protein sequence are merged under the most common genes and DNA. In this sample the table shows roughly 690,000 distinct CDR3 sequences, approximately 6.1% of which occur a single time. Under 2% of the sample is in the top ten clones. The sample taken for sequencing was naive T cells sorted from blood. In light of the paper, this sample's cell subset or site label describes: cells isolated with a human naive T-cell isolation kit. The receptors here all came from a young man in good health.

V and J are TRBV5-1 and TRBJ2-3; 10 nucleotides match TRBD2. V was clipped by 2 bases and J by 4 bases; unmatched bases: 4. CDR3 length equals 15 residues. The germline V gene encodes CDR1 SGHRS and CDR2 YFSETQ. The CDR3 DNA is TGCGCCAGCAGCTTTCGGCTAGCGGGAGCAGATACGCAGTATTTT. Residues: CASSFRLAGADTQYF.

This clonotype occurred many times. The V gene is TRBV5-1, the J gene TRBJ1-3; D is uncertain. Germline CDR1 reads SGHRS; CDR2 reads YFSETQ. This CDR3 is 14 amino acids long. Between the trimmed V and J ends, which lost 4 bases and 1 base, there was a span of 9 bases. The CDR3 is CASSKTDSGNTIYF. The CDR3, as DNA: TGCGCCAGCAGCAAGACGGATTCTGGAAACACCATATATTTT. Full variable domain (missing parts from reference TRBV5-1 and TRBJ1-3): KAGVTQTPRYLIKTRGQQVTLSCSPISGHRSVSWYQQTPGQGLQFLFEYFSETQRNKGNFPGRFSGRQFSNSRSEMNVSTLELGDSALYLCASSKTDSGNTIYFGEGSWLTVV.

This clonotype showed up just a few times. The J gene is TRBJ2-6, the V gene TRBV27; D assignment may be TRBD1 or TRBD2 (5 bases each). The V end was cut by 8 bases, the J end by 0 bases, with 14 bases between. CDR1 is MNHEY, CDR2 SMNVEV, per germline (reference sequence). This CDR3 is built from 16 residues. CDR3 coding DNA: TGTGCCAGCGGGAAATCAGGGAGCTCTGGGGCCAACGTCCTGACTTTC. It codes for CASGKSGSSGANVLTF.

This clonotype occurred many times. V gene TRBV5-5 combines with J gene TRBJ2-3, with D tentatively TRBD1 or TRBD2 (6 bases each). The germline V and J ends were trimmed by 7 bases and 2 bases, with 14 bases remaining between them. CDR1 and CDR2 (germline): SGHKS, YYEKEE (reference sequence). The CDR3 totals 14 residues. CDR3 loop: CASAPGAPTDTQYF. The CDR3 nucleotides are TGTGCCAGCGCCCCGGGGGCTCCCACAGATACGCAGTATTTT.

This clonotype was counted at least ten times. J is TRBJ1-2 and V is TRBV7-9, with D uncertain. The CDR3 extends over 13 amino acids. Germline V gene lookup returns CDR1 SEHNR and CDR2 FQNEAQ (reference sequence). Deletions cut 7 bases from V and 8 bases from J, with 17 bases between. The CDR3 nucleotides read TGTGCCAGCAACCCTCCGGGAAGTATAGGCTACACCTTC. The encoded protein is CASNPPGSIGYTF. Variable domain in full (rest from reference TRBV7-9 and TRBJ1-2): DTGVSQNPRHKITKRGQNVTFRCDPISEHNRLYWYRQTLGQGPEFLTYFQNEAQLEKSRLLSDRFSAERPKGSFSTLEIQRTEQGDSAMYLCASNPPGSIGYTFGSGTRLTVV.

The chain links TRBV5-1 to TRBJ2-5; D may be TRBD1 (6 bases). This CDR3 comprises 16 residues. The V gene's germline CDR1 is SGHRS and CDR2 YFSETQ. The germline V and J ends were trimmed by 0 bases and 4 bases, with 16 bases remaining between them. The chain's CDR3 is CASSLALGAGGETQYF. CDR3 nucleotide sequence: TGCGCCAGCAGCTTGGCCTTGGGGGCTGGCGGAGAGACCCAGTACTTC. Looking up the rest from reference TRBV5-1 and TRBJ2-5 gives the full variable domain: KAGVTQTPRYLIKTRGQQVTLSCSPISGHRSVSWYQQTPGQGLQFLFEYFSETQRNKGNFPGRFSGRQFSNSRSEMNVSTLELGDSALYLCASSLALGAGGETQYFGPGTRLLVL.

This clonotype was detected only a few times. This chain links TRBV20-1 with TRBJ1-5; no reliable D call. Between the trimmed V and J ends, which lost 3 bases and 1 base, there was a span of 10 bases. The CDR3 has 14 residues. Germline CDR1 reads DFQATT; CDR2 reads SNEGSKA (reference sequence). The CDR3 bases are TGCAGTGCTAGGGAGCTCGGGAGCAATCAGCCCCAGCATTTT. Translated, it gives CSARELGSNQPQHF.

This clonotype was found many times. The rearrangement uses TRBV27 and TRBJ2-5, with D perhaps assigned TRBD1 or TRBD2 (5 bases each). This CDR3 region has 12 residues. V lost 6 bases and J 4 bases, leaving 9 bases between the germline ends. CDR1 is MNHEY and CDR2 is SMNVEV in the germline V gene (reference sequence). In DNA, the CDR3 is TGTGCCAGCAGAAGAGGGACAGAGACCCAGTACTTC. Its protein is CASRRGTETQYF.

Many counts were recorded for this clonotype. The rearrangement uses TRBV7-6 and TRBJ1-3; D is possibly TRBD1 (5 bases). The CDR3 loop spans 18 amino acids. Deletions cut 0 bases from V and 0 bases from J, with 15 bases between. CDR1 SGHVS and CDR2 FNYEAQ come from the germline V gene. The CDR3 here is CASSLAGTGKSSGNTIYF. CDR3 sequence (DNA): TGTGCCAGCAGCTTAGCGGGCACAGGAAAGAGCTCTGGAAACACCATATATTTT.

The chain uses TRBV20-1 and TRBJ2-3; 10 bases are shared with TRBD2. Germline CDR1 reads DFQATT; CDR2 reads SNEGSKA (reference sequence). The CDR3 consists of 19 residues. V shed 1 base, J shed 3 bases, and the junction held 16 bases outside the gene matches. The CDR3 DNA reads TGCAGTGCTAGAGGGGGGAGCAGCGGGAGGGCCATGGGAACAGATACGCAGTATTTT. As protein: CSARGGSSGRAMGTDTQYF.

The chain couples TRBV7-8 to TRBJ2-7; the D is unclear. Per germline, CDR1 SGHVS and CDR2 FQNEAQ. Trimming removed 0 bases from V and 4 bases from J, with 10 bases in between. The CDR3 length is 14 residues. The CDR3 reads CASSLAPLGYEQYV. The DNA for the CDR3 is TGTGCCAGCAGCTTAGCCCCCCTTGGATACGAGCAGTACGTC.